Shown below are 6 T cell receptor beta chains from a single sample sequenced in a study of T cells in localized non-small cell lung cancer. Sequenced by immunoSEQ multiplex PCR; TCRdb stores in-frame clones only, minus some. The data contain approximately 64,000 clones, about 90% of them singletons. The sequencing here drew on peripheral blood, taken before any cancer treatment. Receptor source: a woman aged 35 to 70 with stage I lung adenocarcinoma.

This chain uses TRBV30 with TRBJ2-7, with 13 bases that match TRBD2. The V gene end was trimmed by 4 bases and the J gene end by 6 bases; junction bases not matched to a gene: 9. The CDR3 sequence is 15 residues long. Germline CDR1 GTSNPN, CDR2 SVGIG (reference sequence). CDR3 sequence: CAWNRLAGGRGEQYF. For the CDR3, the DNA is TGTGCCTGGAACCGACTAGCGGGAGGTAGAGGCGAGCAGTACTTC. Combining the CDR3 with reference TRBV30 and TRBJ2-7 gives the whole variable domain SQTIHQWPATLVQPVGSPLSLECTVEGTSNPNLYWYRQAAGRGLQLLFYSVGIGQISSEVPQNLSASRPQDRQFILSSKKLLLSDSGFYLCAWNRLAGGRGEQYFGPGTRLTVT.

The CDR3 region is CASSYSRGRGDEQYF. Written as DNA, the CDR3 is TGTGCCAGCAGTTACTCTCGTGGTAGAGGAGACGAGCAGTACTTC. The chain joins TRBV6-5 to TRBJ2-7; D unresolved. V shed 0 bases and J shed 5 bases, with 14 bases lying between them. The CDR3 contains 15 residues. Per the germline V gene, CDR1 is MNHEY and CDR2 is SVGAGI.

J is TRBJ2-2 and V is TRBV9, with a possible D match to TRBD1 (5 bases). This CDR3 is built from 16 residues. Germline assignment: CDR1 SGDLS and CDR2 YYNGEE. V was trimmed by 5 bases and J by 2 bases, leaving 16 bases between them. CDR3 residues: CASSVRQGGNTGELFF. DNA for the CDR3: TGTGCCAGCAGTGTGCGGCAGGGTGGAAACACCGGGGAGCTGTTTTTT.

The V gene is TRBV6-5, the J gene TRBJ1-2, with a weak D call TRBD1 (6 bases). Germline V gene lookup returns CDR1 MNHEY and CDR2 SVGAGI. V lost 10 bases and J 3 bases, leaving 18 bases between the germline ends. The CDR3 sequence is 14 residues long. The CDR3 protein is CATAGQFQDYGYTF. Written as DNA, the CDR3 is TGTGCCACCGCCGGACAGTTCCAAGACTATGGCTACACCTTC.

CDR3 coding DNA: TGTGCCAGCAGCTTGATTGCGGGGAGCTCCTACGAGCAGTACTTC. Translation gives CASSLIAGSSYEQYF. The chain is built from TRBV7-8 and TRBJ2-7; possibly TRBD2 for D (6 bases). Between the trimmed V and J ends, which lost 3 bases and 0 bases, there was a span of 12 bases. CDR1 SGHVS and CDR2 FQNEAQ come from the germline V gene. This CDR3 is 15 amino acids long.

The chain employs TRBV30 and TRBJ2-1, with a possible D match to TRBD2 (6 bases). The V end lost 5 bases, the J end lost 5 bases, and 10 bases lay between the germline ends. Germline assignment: CDR1 GTSNPN and CDR2 SVGIG (reference sequence). The CDR3 is 12 amino acids. CDR3 sequence reads: CAWADYNNEQFF. The CDR3 DNA is TGTGCCTGGGCGGACTACAACAATGAGCAGTTCTTC.